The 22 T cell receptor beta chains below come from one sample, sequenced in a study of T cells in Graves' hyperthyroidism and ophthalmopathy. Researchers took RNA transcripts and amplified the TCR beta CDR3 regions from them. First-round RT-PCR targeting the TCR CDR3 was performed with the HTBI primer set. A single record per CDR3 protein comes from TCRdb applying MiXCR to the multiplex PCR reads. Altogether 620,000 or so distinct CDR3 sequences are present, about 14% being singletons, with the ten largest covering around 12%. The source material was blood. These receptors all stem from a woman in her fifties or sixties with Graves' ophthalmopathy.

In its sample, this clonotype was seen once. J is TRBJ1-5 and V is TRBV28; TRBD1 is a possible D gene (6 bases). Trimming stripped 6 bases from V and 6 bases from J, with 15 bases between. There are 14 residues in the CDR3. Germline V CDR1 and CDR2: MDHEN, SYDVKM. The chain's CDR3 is CASRMTGHIQPQHF. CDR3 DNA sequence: TGTGCCAGCAGGATGACAGGTCATATTCAGCCCCAGCATTTT.

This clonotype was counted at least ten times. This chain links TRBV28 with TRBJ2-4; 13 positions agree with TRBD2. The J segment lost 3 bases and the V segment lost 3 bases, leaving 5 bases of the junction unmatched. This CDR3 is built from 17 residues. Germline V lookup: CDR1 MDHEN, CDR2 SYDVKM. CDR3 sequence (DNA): TGTGCCAGCAGTTTCTTGGGACTAGCGGGACACAAAAACATTCAGTACTTC. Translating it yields CASSFLGLAGHKNIQYF.

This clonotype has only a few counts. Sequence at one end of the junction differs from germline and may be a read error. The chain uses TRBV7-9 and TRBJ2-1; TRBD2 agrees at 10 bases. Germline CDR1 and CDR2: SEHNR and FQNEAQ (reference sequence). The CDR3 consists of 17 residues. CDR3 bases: TGTGCCAGCGGTAGGACTAGCGGCAGTAGCTCCTACGATGAGCAGTTCTTC. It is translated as CASGRTSGSSSYDEQFF.

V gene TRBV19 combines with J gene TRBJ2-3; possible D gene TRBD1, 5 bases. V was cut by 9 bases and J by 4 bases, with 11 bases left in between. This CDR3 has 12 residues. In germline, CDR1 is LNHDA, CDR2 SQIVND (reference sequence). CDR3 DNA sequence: TGTGCCAGCGCGGTCAGGGCAGATACGCAGTATTTT. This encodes CASAVRADTQYF.

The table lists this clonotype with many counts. CDR3 in amino acids: CATKQTGTAAYEQYF. CDR3 in DNA: TGTGCCACTAAACAGACCGGGACAGCGGCTTACGAGCAGTACTTC. J is TRBJ2-7 and V is TRBV15; 7 bases fit TRBD1. V shed 9 bases and J 4 bases; nucleotides not matched to a gene: 15. The CDR3 runs 15 residues. Germline V CDR1 and CDR2: LNHNV, YYDKDF (reference sequence).

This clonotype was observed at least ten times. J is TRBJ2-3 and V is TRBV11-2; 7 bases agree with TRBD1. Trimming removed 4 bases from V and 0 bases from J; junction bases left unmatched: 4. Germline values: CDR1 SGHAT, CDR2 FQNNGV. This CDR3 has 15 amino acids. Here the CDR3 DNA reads TGTGCCAGCAGCTCCAGGGACAGTAGCACAGATACGCAGTATTTT. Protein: CASSSRDSSTDTQYF.

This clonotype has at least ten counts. The CDR3 reads CASSFSALAGVNNEQFF. CDR3 DNA sequence: TGTGCCAGCAGCTTCAGTGCCCTAGCGGGAGTTAACAATGAGCAGTTCTTC. This chain connects TRBV7-8 to TRBJ2-1, with 10 nucleotides matching TRBD2. Germline loops: CDR1 SGHVS, CDR2 FQNEAQ. The ends lost 3 bases at V and 5 bases at J; junction bases unmatched: 10. There are 17 residues in the CDR3.

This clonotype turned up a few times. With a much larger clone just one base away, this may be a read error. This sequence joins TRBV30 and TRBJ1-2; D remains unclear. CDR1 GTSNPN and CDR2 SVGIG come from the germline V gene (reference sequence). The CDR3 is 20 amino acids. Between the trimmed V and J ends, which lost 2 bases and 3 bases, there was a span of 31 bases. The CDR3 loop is CAWSSHTSDPIYLGDYGYTF. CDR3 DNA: TGTGCCTGGAGTTCACACACCTCGGACCCCATCTACTTAGGTGACTATGGCTACACCTTC. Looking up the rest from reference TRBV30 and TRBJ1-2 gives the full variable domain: SQTIHQWPATLVQPVGSPLSLECTVEGTSNPNLYWYRQAAGRGLQLLFYSVGIGQISSEVPQNLSASRPQDRQFILSSKKLLLSDSGFYLCAWSSHTSDPIYLGDYGYTFGSGTRLTVV.

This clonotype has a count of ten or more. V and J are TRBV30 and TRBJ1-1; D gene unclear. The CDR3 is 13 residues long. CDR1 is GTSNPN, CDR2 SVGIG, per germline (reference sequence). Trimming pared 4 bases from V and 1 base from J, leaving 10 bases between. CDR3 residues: CAWMRTANTEAFF. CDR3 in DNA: TGTGCCTGGATGCGGACGGCGAACACTGAAGCTTTCTTT.

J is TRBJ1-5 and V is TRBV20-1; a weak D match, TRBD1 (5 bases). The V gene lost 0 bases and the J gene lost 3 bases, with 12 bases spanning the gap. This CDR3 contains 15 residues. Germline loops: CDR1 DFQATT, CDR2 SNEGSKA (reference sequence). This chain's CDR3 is CSAREQVDFNQPQHF. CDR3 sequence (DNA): TGCAGTGCTAGAGAACAGGTGGACTTCAATCAGCCCCAGCATTTT.

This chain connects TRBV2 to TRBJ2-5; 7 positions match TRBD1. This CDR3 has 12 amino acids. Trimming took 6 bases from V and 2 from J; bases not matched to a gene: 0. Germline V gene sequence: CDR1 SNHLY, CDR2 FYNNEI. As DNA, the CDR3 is TGTGCCAGCAGGGGACAGCAAGAGACCCAGTACTTC. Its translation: CASRGQQETQYF.

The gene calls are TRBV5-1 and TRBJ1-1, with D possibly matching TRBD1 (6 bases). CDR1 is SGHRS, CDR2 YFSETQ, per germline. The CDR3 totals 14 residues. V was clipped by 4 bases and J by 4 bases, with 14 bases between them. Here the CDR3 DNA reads TGCGCCAGCAGCACCGGGACACTCGGCACTGAAGCTTTCTTT. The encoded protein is CASSTGTLGTEAFF.

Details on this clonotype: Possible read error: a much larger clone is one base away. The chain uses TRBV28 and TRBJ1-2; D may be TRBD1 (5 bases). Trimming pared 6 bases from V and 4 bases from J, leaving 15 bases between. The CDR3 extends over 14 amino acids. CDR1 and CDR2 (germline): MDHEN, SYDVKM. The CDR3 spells CASRGPGEVYGYTF. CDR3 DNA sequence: TGTGCCAGCAGGGGGCCCGGGGAGGTCTATGGCTACACCTTC.

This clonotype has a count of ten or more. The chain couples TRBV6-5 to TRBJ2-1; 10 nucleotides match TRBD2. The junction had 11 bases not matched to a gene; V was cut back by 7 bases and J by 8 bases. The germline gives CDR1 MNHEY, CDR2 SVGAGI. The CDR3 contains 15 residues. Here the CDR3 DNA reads TGTGCCAGCACCAGCCCTAGCGGGAGCATGGATGAGCAGTTCTTC. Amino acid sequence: CASTSPSGSMDEQFF.

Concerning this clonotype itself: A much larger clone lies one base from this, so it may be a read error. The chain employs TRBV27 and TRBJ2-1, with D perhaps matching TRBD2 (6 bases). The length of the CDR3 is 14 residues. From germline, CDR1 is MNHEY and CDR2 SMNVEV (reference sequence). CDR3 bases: TGTGCCGGCAGTTTAAGGCGGGATGGGGGTGAGCAGTTCTTC. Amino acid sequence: CAGSLRRDGGEQFF.

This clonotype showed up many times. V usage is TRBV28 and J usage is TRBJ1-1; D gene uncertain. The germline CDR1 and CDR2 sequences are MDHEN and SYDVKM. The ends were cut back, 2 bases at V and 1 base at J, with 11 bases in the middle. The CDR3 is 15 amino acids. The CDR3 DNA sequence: TGTGCCAGCAGTTTAGGGTCAAACCCGAACACTGAAGCTTTCTTT. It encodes CASSLGSNPNTEAFF.

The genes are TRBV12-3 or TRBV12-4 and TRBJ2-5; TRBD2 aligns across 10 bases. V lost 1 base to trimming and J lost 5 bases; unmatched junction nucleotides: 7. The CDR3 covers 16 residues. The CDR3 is CASSLEFSGRRETQYF. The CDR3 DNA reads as TGTGCCAGCAGTTTAGAATTTAGCGGGAGGCGGGAGACCCAGTACTTC.

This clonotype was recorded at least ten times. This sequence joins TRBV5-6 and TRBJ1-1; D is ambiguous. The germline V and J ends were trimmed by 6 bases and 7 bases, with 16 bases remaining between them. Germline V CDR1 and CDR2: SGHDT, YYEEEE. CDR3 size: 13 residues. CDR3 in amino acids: CASTFSEEDEAFF. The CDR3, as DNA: TGTGCCAGCACCTTTTCCGAAGAAGATGAAGCTTTCTTT.

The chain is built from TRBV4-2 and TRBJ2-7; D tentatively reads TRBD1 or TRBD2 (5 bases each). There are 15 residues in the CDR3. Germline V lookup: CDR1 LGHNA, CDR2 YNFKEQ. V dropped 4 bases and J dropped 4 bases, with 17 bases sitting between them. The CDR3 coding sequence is TGTGCCAGCAGCCCAATTGAAGTGGGGGAATACGAGCAGTACTTC. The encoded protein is CASSPIEVGEYEQYF.

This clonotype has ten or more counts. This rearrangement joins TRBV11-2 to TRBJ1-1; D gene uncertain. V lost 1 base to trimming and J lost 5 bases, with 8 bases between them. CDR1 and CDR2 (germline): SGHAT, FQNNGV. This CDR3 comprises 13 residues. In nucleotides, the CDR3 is TGTGCCAGCAGCTTAGTACCGGGGACTGAAGCTTTCTTT. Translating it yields CASSLVPGTEAFF.

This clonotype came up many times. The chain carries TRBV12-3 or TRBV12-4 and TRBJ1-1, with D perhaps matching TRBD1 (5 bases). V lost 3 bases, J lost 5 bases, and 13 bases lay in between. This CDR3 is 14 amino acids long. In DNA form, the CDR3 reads TGTGCCAGCAGTTTTTACAGGAGGGGAACTGAAGCTTTCTTT. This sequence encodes CASSFYRRGTEAFF.

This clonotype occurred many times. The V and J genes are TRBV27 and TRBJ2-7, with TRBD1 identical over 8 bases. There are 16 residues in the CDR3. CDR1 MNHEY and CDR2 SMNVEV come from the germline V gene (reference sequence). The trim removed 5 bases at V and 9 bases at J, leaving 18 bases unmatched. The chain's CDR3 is CASSRAGQVGNERQYF. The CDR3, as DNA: TGTGCCAGCAGTCGGGCGGGACAGGTTGGCAACGAGCGGCAGTACTTC.